The 5 T cell receptor beta chains presented below share a single source sample, sequenced in a study of response to subunit inactivated influenza vaccine. TCRdb reprocessed the RT-PCR reads via MiXCR and lists one record per CDR3 protein. In the table there are 150,000 to 200,000 distinct CDR3 sequences, roughly 10% of which are singletons. The sample in question was non-naive T cells sorted from PBMCs, obtained about 40 days after vaccination. Receptors originate from a man aged 45 to 65 who received an inactivated influenza vaccine.

This clonotype was seen at least ten times. The chain links TRBV20-1 to TRBJ1-4, with 9 nucleotides matching TRBD1. Losses at the gene ends were 2 bases for V and 6 bases for J; bases not matched to a gene: 4. The V gene's germline CDR1 is DFQATT and CDR2 SNEGSKA (reference sequence). This CDR3 spans 14 amino acids. The CDR3 DNA reads as TGCAGTGCTAGATTGCGACAGGGGGATGAAAAACTGTTTTTT. This encodes CSARLRQGDEKLFF.

This clonotype was recorded many times. The V call is TRBV20-1, the J call TRBJ1-6; the D gene is possibly TRBD1 (5 bases). The CDR3 spans 14 residues. CDR1 is DFQATT, CDR2 SNEGSKA, per germline (reference sequence). Trimming left V 1 base short and J 9 bases short, with 13 bases between. The CDR3 nucleotides read TGCAGTGCTAGAGTGGGACCAACGAGTTCACCCCTCCACTTT. Its translation is CSARVGPTSSPLHF.

Many counts were recorded for this clonotype. The chain uses TRBV4-2 and TRBJ2-1, with TRBD2 matching 9 bases. V lost 3 bases, J lost 7 bases, and 7 bases stayed unmatched. Germline CDR1 LGHNA, CDR2 YNFKEQ. The CDR3 runs 15 residues. Written as DNA, the CDR3 is TGTGCCAGCAGCCAGTTAGCGGGAGTTGTTAATGAGCAGTTCTTC. Amino acid sequence: CASSQLAGVVNEQFF.

In the case of this clonotype: A much larger clone differs from this one at a single base, so this may be a read error. J is TRBJ2-1 and V is TRBV29-1; tentatively, D is TRBD2 (5 bases). Trimming cost V 4 bases and J 7 bases, with 8 bases left between them. The CDR3 sequence is 11 residues long. Germline V gives CDR1 SQVTM, CDR2 ANQGSEA. In nucleotides, the CDR3 is TGCAGCGTTGGGAGGAATAATGAGCAGTTCTTC. Its protein is CSVGRNNEQFF.

This clonotype was counted many times. The chain combines TRBV29-1 with TRBJ1-1, with D unresolved. CDR1 SQVTM and CDR2 ANQGSEA come from the germline V gene. CDR3 length: 14 amino acids. V was shortened by 2 bases and J by 6 bases, with 16 bases between the two germline ends. The CDR3 nucleotides are TGCAGCGTTGAAAGAGGTGGGGTGAAGCCTGAAGCTTTCTTT. Protein product: CSVERGGVKPEAFF. Together with reference TRBV29-1 and TRBJ1-1, the CDR3 gives the full variable domain: SAVISQKPSRDICQRGTSLTIQCQVDSQVTMMFWYRQQPGQSLTLIATANQGSEATYESGFVIDKFPISRPNLTFSTLTVSNMSPEDSSIYLCSVERGGVKPEAFFGQGTRLTVV.